The 13 T cell receptor beta chains reported below all come from one sample, sequenced in a study of cytomegalovirus exposure and HLA in healthy donors. PCR primers comprised 60 Vbeta and 13 Jbeta primers. Measured with immunoSEQ multiplex PCR; TCRdb has only the in-frame clones, and not every one. The sample has 35,000 to 45,000 clones, 85% to 95% seen once. Sequenced material: PBMCs. These TCRs come from a young woman in good health and CMV-seronegative.

The gene calls are TRBV6-5 and TRBJ1-2; 7 nucleotides line up with TRBD1. The germline CDR1 and CDR2 sequences are MNHEY and SVGAGI. J lost 7 bases, V lost 0 bases, and 5 bases had no gene match. The CDR3 loop spans 14 amino acids. The CDR3 spells CASSYSGRGSGYTF. DNA of the CDR3: TGTGCCAGCAGTTACTCGGGCAGGGGGAGTGGCTACACCTTC.

This chain uses TRBV7-2 with TRBJ2-5; 12 bases match TRBD2. Germline V CDR1 and CDR2: SGHTA, FQGNSA. This CDR3 spans 17 amino acids. Trimming cost V 5 bases and J 4 bases; bases outside gene matches: 11. The DNA for the CDR3 is TGTGCCAGCAGCCCAGCCCAACTAGCGGGAGGTTTAGAGACCCAGTACTTC. It yields the protein CASSPAQLAGGLETQYF.

This chain uses TRBV5-1 with TRBJ2-7, with 10 bases lining up with TRBD1. Germline V lookup: CDR1 SGHRS, CDR2 YFSETQ. Unmatched junction bases numbered 7, after V lost 3 bases and J lost 4 bases. CDR3 length: 15 amino acids. Here the CDR3 reads CASSWGQGHLYEQYF. CDR3 nucleotides: TGCGCCAGCAGCTGGGGACAGGGGCACCTATACGAGCAGTACTTC.

This clone turned up a few times. V usage is TRBV7-9 and J usage is TRBJ1-5, with TRBD1 matching over 11 bases. Germline V gene data show CDR1 as SEHNR and CDR2 as FQNEAQ (reference sequence). CDR3 length: 19 residues. Trimming took 2 bases from V and 2 from J; bases not matched to a gene: 11. CDR3 DNA sequence: TGTGCCAGCAGCTTAAATAGGACAGGGGGCGTATTTGGCAATCAGCCCCAGCATTTT. It encodes CASSLNRTGGVFGNQPQHF.

The V gene is TRBV4-3, the J gene TRBJ2-5; 7 nucleotides match TRBD2. The CDR3 spans 14 residues. The germline V gene has CDR1 LGHNA and CDR2 YSLEER. V lost 0 bases to trimming and J lost 4 bases; unmatched junction nucleotides: 2. The CDR3 protein is CASSQDPGGETQYF. The CDR3 DNA follows: TGCGCCAGCAGCCAAGACCCGGGAGGAGAGACCCAGTACTTC.

The rearrangement joins TRBV7-9 to TRBJ2-7; TRBD1 agrees at 8 bases. Germline assignment: CDR1 SEHNR and CDR2 FQNEAQ (reference sequence). The junction had 3 bases not matched to a gene; V was cut back by 2 bases and J by 3 bases. The CDR3 totals 14 residues. The CDR3 DNA sequence: TGTGCCAGCAGCTTAATAACAGGGGGCTACGAGCAGTACTTC. It specifies CASSLITGGYEQYF.

CDR3 nucleotides: TGTGCCAGCAGCTTAGGAGGCTCACCCCTCCACTTT. It specifies CASSLGGSPLHF. The V call is TRBV7-9, the J call TRBJ1-6, with D unresolved. CDR3 length: 12 residues. Germline values: CDR1 SEHNR, CDR2 FQNEAQ (reference sequence). V dropped 1 base and J dropped 10 bases, with 5 bases sitting between them.

The V call is TRBV5-5, the J call TRBJ1-2, with 7 bases lining up with TRBD1. CDR1 is SGHKS and CDR2 is YYEKEE in the germline V gene (reference sequence). This CDR3 spans 15 amino acids. The J segment lost 4 bases and the V segment lost 0 bases, leaving 6 bases of the junction unmatched. This CDR3 reads CASSLVTGIVYGYTF. The CDR3 nucleotides are TGTGCCAGCAGCTTGGTGACAGGGATAGTCTATGGCTACACCTTC.

The V gene is TRBV10-2, the J gene TRBJ1-4; 7 bases match TRBD1. The V segment lost 6 bases and the J segment 0 bases; nucleotides outside the gene matches: 7. This CDR3 contains 16 residues. CDR1 is WSHSY and CDR2 is SAAADI in the germline V gene. For the CDR3, the DNA is TGCGCCAGCAGCCAATTCCAGGGGGCAACTAATGAAAAACTGTTTTTT. Its translation is CASSQFQGATNEKLFF.

The gene calls are TRBV19 and TRBJ1-5, with D possibly matching TRBD1 (5 bases). The ends were cut back, 3 bases at V and 5 bases at J, with 14 bases in the middle. This CDR3 is 15 amino acids long. CDR1 and CDR2 (germline): LNHDA, SQIVND (reference sequence). Here the CDR3 reads CASSISAGSDQPQHF. In DNA, the CDR3 is TGTGCCAGTAGTATTTCTGCAGGGTCCGATCAGCCCCAGCATTTT.

Written as DNA, the CDR3 is TGTGCCAGCAGCAGCCTGCCGGGACTAGCGGAACAAGAGACCCAGTACTTC. It codes for CASSSLPGLAEQETQYF. The gene calls are TRBV7-6 and TRBJ2-5, with 11 positions matching TRBD2. Germline V CDR1 and CDR2: SGHVS, FNYEAQ. The CDR3 contains 17 residues. V was clipped by 5 bases and J by 2 bases; unmatched bases: 10. The whole variable domain, filled in from reference TRBV7-6 and TRBJ2-5, reads GAGVSQSPRYKVTKRGQDVALRCDPISGHVSLYWYRQALGQGPEFLTYFNYEAQQDKSGLPNDRFSAERPEGSISTLTIQRTEQRDSAMYRCASSSLPGLAEQETQYFGPGTRLLVL.

This chain connects TRBV4-2 to TRBJ1-1; a possible D gene is TRBD1 (6 bases). The V gene's germline CDR1 is LGHNA and CDR2 YNFKEQ. V was pared by 2 bases and J by 2 bases, with 15 bases between. CDR3 length: 16 residues. CDR3 sequence reads: CASSQNGGARNTEAFF. The CDR3 bases are TGTGCCAGCAGCCAAAACGGGGGGGCACGTAACACTGAAGCTTTCTTT.

The CDR3 region is CASSPSRDRDANTEAFF. The CDR3 region has the DNA TGTGCCAGCAGCCCGTCCCGGGACAGGGACGCGAACACTGAAGCTTTCTTT. This chain links TRBV5-4 with TRBJ1-1; the match to TRBD1 covers 9 bases. J lost 1 base, V lost 4 bases, and 11 bases had no gene match. Germline V gene data show CDR1 as SGHNT and CDR2 as YYREEE (reference sequence). CDR3 size: 17 residues.